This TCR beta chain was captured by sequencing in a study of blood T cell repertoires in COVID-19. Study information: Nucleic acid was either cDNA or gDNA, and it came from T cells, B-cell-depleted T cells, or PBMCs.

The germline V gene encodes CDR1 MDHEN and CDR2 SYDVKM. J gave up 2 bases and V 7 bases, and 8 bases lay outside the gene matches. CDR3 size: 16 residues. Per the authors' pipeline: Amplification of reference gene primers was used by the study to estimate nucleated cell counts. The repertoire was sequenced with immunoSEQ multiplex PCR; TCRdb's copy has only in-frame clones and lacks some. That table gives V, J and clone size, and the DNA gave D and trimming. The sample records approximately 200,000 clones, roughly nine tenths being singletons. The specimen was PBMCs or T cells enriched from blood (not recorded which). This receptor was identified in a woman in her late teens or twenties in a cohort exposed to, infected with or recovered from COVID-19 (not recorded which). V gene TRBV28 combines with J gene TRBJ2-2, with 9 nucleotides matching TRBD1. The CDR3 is CASTPWGQGNTGELFF. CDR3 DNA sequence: TGTGCCAGCACCCCATGGGGACAGGGAAACACCGGGGAGCTGTTTTTT.